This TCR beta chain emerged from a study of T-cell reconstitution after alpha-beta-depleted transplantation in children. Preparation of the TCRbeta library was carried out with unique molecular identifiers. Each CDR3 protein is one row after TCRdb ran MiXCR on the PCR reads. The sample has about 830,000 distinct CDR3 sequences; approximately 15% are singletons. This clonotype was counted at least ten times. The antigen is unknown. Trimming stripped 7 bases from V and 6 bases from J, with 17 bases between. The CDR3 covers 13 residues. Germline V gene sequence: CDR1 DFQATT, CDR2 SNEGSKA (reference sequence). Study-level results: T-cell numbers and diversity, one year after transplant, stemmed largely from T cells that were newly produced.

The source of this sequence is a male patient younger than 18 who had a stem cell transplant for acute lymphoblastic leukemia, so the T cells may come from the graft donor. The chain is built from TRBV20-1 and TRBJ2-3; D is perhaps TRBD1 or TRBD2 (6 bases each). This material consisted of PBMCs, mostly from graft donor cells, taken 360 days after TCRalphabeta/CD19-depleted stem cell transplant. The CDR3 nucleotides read TGCAGTGGTAGGGGGGTAGATTTGGATACGCAGTATTTT. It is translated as CSGRGVDLDTQYF.